This is a list of T cell receptor beta chains from one sample in a study of circulating and synovial CD4+ cells in juvenile arthritis. Assay used: immunoSEQ multiplex PCR; TCRdb lists only in-frame clones, some missing. The data contain fewer than 40,000 clones, over 95% of them seen just once; the ten biggest clones take up approximately 0.18%. Sequences were obtained from CD4+ T cells from blood. The receptors derive from a human donor with juvenile idiopathic arthritis. Each CDR3 is given with its conserved first and last residue. The order of the fields is D gene, clone size, J gene, V gene, CDR3 protein, CDR3 DNA. A D gene is named only where the DNA matches it firmly. Not all rows give a size; the values are once, few, many and, for expanded clones, a class.

D gene: TRBD1
clone size: NA
J gene: TRBJ1-5
V gene: TRBV7-2
CDR3 protein: CASSFSGTGGNQPQHF
CDR3 DNA: TGTGCCAGCAGCTTTTCCGGGACAGGGGGGAATCAGCCCCAGCATTTT

D gene: NA
clone size: NA
J gene: TRBJ1-3
V gene: TRBV21-1
CDR3 protein: CARASRRGLGRGNTIYF
CDR3 DNA: TGTGCCCGCGCGTCGCGGCGCGGGCTGGGAAGAGGAAACACCATATATTTT

D gene: NA
clone size: NA
J gene: TRBJ1-5
V gene: TRBV30
CDR3 protein: CAWSVGGWGQPQHF
CDR3 DNA: TGTGCCTGGAGTGTAGGGGGTTGGGGTCAGCCCCAGCATTTT

D gene: TRBD1
clone size: NA
J gene: TRBJ1-2
V gene: TRBV5-1
CDR3 protein: CASRPGQIYGYTF
CDR3 DNA: TGCGCCAGCCGCCCGGGACAGATCTATGGCTACACCTTC

D gene: TRBD1
clone size: NA
J gene: TRBJ1-2
V gene: TRBV2
CDR3 protein: CASSVPGQGAEGYTF
CDR3 DNA: TGTGCCAGCAGTGTCCCGGGACAGGGGGCGGAAGGCTACACCTTC

D gene: TRBD1
clone size: NA
J gene: TRBJ2-1
V gene: TRBV6-1
CDR3 protein: CASSRDRGWDEQFF
CDR3 DNA: TGTGCCAGCAGCCGGGACAGGGGTTGGGATGAGCAGTTCTTC

D gene: TRBD2
clone size: NA
J gene: TRBJ2-5
V gene: TRBV11-2
CDR3 protein: CASSSLAVQETQYF
CDR3 DNA: TGTGCCAGCAGCTCACTAGCGGTTCAAGAGACCCAGTACTTC

D gene: TRBD1
clone size: NA
J gene: TRBJ1-2
V gene: TRBV6-1
CDR3 protein: CASSNTGVHGYTF
CDR3 DNA: TGTGCCAGCAGTAATACAGGGGTGCATGGCTACACCTTC

D gene: NA
clone size: NA
J gene: TRBJ1-1
V gene: TRBV4-1
CDR3 protein: CASSQEMGAQAFF
CDR3 DNA: TGCGCCAGCAGCCAAGAGATGGGGGCCCAAGCTTTCTTT

D gene: NA
clone size: NA
J gene: TRBJ1-6
V gene: TRBV15
CDR3 protein: CATSGSYNSPLHF
CDR3 DNA: TGTGCCACCAGCGGCAGCTATAATTCACCCCTCCACTTT

D gene: NA
clone size: NA
J gene: TRBJ1-1
V gene: TRBV6-1
CDR3 protein: CASSEDPPGDNTEAFF
CDR3 DNA: TGTGCCAGCAGTGAGGACCCACCGGGGGACAACACTGAAGCTTTCTTT

D gene: TRBD2
clone size: NA
J gene: TRBJ2-1
V gene: TRBV19
CDR3 protein: CASSPIAGFNEQFF
CDR3 DNA: TGTGCCAGTAGCCCAATAGCGGGATTCAATGAGCAGTTCTTC

D gene: NA
clone size: few
J gene: TRBJ2-3
V gene: TRBV5-1
CDR3 protein: CASSWRQWTVTDTQYF
CDR3 DNA: TGCGCCAGCAGCTGGAGACAGTGGACAGTAACAGATACGCAGTATTTT

D gene: NA
clone size: once
J gene: TRBJ2-2
V gene: TRBV7-3
CDR3 protein: CASSLVAHTGELFF
CDR3 DNA: TGTGCCAGCAGCTTGGTGGCTCACACCGGGGAGCTGTTTTTT

D gene: TRBD2
clone size: once
J gene: TRBJ2-1
V gene: TRBV4-1
CDR3 protein: CASSQREASYNEQFF
CDR3 DNA: TGCGCCAGCAGCCAGCGGGAGGCGTCCTACAATGAGCAGTTCTTC

D gene: TRBD2
clone size: NA
J gene: TRBJ2-5
V gene: TRBV27
CDR3 protein: CASRSGTGGGETQYF
CDR3 DNA: TGTGCCAGCAGATCCGGGACGGGGGGGGGCGAGACCCAGTACTTC

D gene: NA
clone size: NA
J gene: TRBJ1-5
V gene: TRBV7-8
CDR3 protein: CASSPGRDGSEPQHF
CDR3 DNA: TGTGCCAGCAGCCCAGGGAGGGACGGCTCGGAGCCCCAGCATTTT

D gene: NA
clone size: NA
J gene: TRBJ2-5
V gene: TRBV28
CDR3 protein: CASSSAGTETQYF
CDR3 DNA: TGTGCCAGCAGTAGCGCGGGGACGGAGACCCAGTACTTC

D gene: NA
clone size: NA
J gene: TRBJ1-2
V gene: TRBV21-1
CDR3 protein: CASSGQVRYGYTF
CDR3 DNA: TGTGCCAGCAGCGGACAGGTGAGGTATGGCTACACCTTC

D gene: NA
clone size: NA
J gene: TRBJ2-3
V gene: TRBV5-1
CDR3 protein: CASSLDSHTPIDTQYF
CDR3 DNA: TGCGCCAGCAGCTTGGACAGCCATACCCCCATAGATACGCAGTATTTT

D gene: NA
clone size: NA
J gene: TRBJ2-7
V gene: TRBV11-3
CDR3 protein: CASSLGGDSYEQYF
CDR3 DNA: TGTGCCAGCAGCTTAGGGGGGGACAGCTACGAGCAGTACTTC

D gene: NA
clone size: NA
J gene: TRBJ2-3
V gene: TRBV7-9
CDR3 protein: CASSSSRGWRLSTDTQYF
CDR3 DNA: TGTGCCAGCAGCTCGAGTAGGGGGTGGCGGCTTAGCACAGATACGCAGTATTTT

D gene: NA
clone size: NA
J gene: TRBJ1-1
V gene: TRBV12-5
CDR3 protein: CASGLVLGATMNTEAFF
CDR3 DNA: TGTGCTAGTGGTTTGGTACTAGGAGCGACCATGAACACTGAAGCTTTCTTT

D gene: TRBD1
clone size: NA
J gene: TRBJ1-1
V gene: TRBV11-2
CDR3 protein: CASRVRGDRGNTEAFF
CDR3 DNA: TGTGCCAGCAGAGTAAGGGGGGACAGAGGGAACACTGAAGCTTTCTTT

D gene: NA
clone size: NA
J gene: TRBJ2-7
V gene: TRBV7-2
CDR3 protein: CASSSGSPYEQYF
CDR3 DNA: TGTGCCAGCAGCTCTGGTAGCCCCTACGAGCAGTACTTC

D gene: NA
clone size: NA
J gene: TRBJ2-3
V gene: TRBV5-1
CDR3 protein: CATRREGGTDTQYF
CDR3 DNA: TGCGCCACCCGGAGAGAAGGGGGCACAGATACGCAGTATTTT

D gene: TRBD1
clone size: NA
J gene: TRBJ1-2
V gene: TRBV4-3
CDR3 protein: CASSRKPGQGAGGYTF
CDR3 DNA: TGCGCCAGCAGCCGAAAGCCGGGACAGGGGGCGGGGGGCTACACCTTC

D gene: NA
clone size: NA
J gene: TRBJ2-7
V gene: TRBV14
CDR3 protein: CASSQDLASYEQYF
CDR3 DNA: TGTGCCAGCAGCCAAGATTTGGCCTCCTACGAGCAGTACTTC

D gene: NA
clone size: NA
J gene: TRBJ1-1
V gene: TRBV4-2
CDR3 protein: CASTLSWALLDMNTEAFF
CDR3 DNA: TGTGCCAGCACCCTATCCTGGGCCCTTCTCGACATGAACACTGAAGCTTTCTTT

D gene: NA
clone size: NA
J gene: TRBJ2-2
V gene: TRBV15
CDR3 protein: CATSREPGITGKLFF
CDR3 DNA: TGTGCCACCAGCAGGGAACCCGGAATCACCGGGAAGCTGTTTTTT

D gene: TRBD1
clone size: NA
J gene: TRBJ1-1
V gene: TRBV7-8
CDR3 protein: CASSVRRDRGLAEAFF
CDR3 DNA: TGTGCCAGCAGCGTCCGCCGGGACAGGGGGCTGGCTGAAGCTTTCTTT

D gene: NA
clone size: NA
J gene: TRBJ1-2
V gene: TRBV4-1
CDR3 protein: CASSQPQGNSPYGYTF
CDR3 DNA: TGCGCCAGCAGCCAACCGCAGGGGAATTCCCCCTATGGCTACACCTTC

D gene: NA
clone size: NA
J gene: TRBJ2-3
V gene: TRBV5-1
CDR3 protein: CASSLGQNTDTQYF
CDR3 DNA: TGCGCCAGCAGCTTGGGGCAGAACACAGATACGCAGTATTTT

D gene: TRBD1
clone size: once
J gene: TRBJ1-3
V gene: TRBV7-8
CDR3 protein: CASSLGVTGKGGNTIYF
CDR3 DNA: TGTGCCAGCAGCTTAGGGGTGACAGGGAAAGGAGGAAACACCATATATTTT

D gene: NA
clone size: NA
J gene: TRBJ2-7
V gene: TRBV5-1
CDR3 protein: CASSVVGESREQYF
CDR3 DNA: TGCGCCAGCAGCGTTGTGGGAGAAAGTCGCGAGCAGTACTTC

D gene: TRBD2
clone size: NA
J gene: TRBJ2-1
V gene: TRBV4-3
CDR3 protein: CASSQSSGGANEQFF
CDR3 DNA: TGCGCCAGCAGCCAGAGTAGCGGGGGGGCCAATGAGCAGTTCTTC

D gene: NA
clone size: NA
J gene: TRBJ2-7
V gene: TRBV18
CDR3 protein: CASSQQGYEQYF
CDR3 DNA: TGTGCCAGCTCACAACAGGGCTACGAGCAGTACTTC

D gene: TRBD1
clone size: NA
J gene: TRBJ1-5
V gene: TRBV19
CDR3 protein: CASRDRGGYSNQPQHF
CDR3 DNA: TGTGCCAGTAGGGACAGGGGCGGTTATAGCAATCAGCCCCAGCATTTT

D gene: NA
clone size: NA
J gene: TRBJ2-2
V gene: TRBV11-2
CDR3 protein: CASSIGRGAGTGELFF
CDR3 DNA: TGTGCCAGCAGCATCGGCCGGGGGGCAGGAACCGGGGAGCTGTTTTTT

D gene: NA
clone size: NA
J gene: TRBJ1-1
V gene: TRBV5-6
CDR3 protein: CASSFVGAEAFF
CDR3 DNA: TGTGCCAGCAGCTTTGTGGGCGCTGAAGCTTTCTTT

D gene: NA
clone size: NA
J gene: TRBJ2-1
V gene: TRBV11-2
CDR3 protein: CASSLERLENEQFF
CDR3 DNA: TGTGCCAGCAGCTTGGAGCGCCTAGAGAATGAGCAGTTCTTC

D gene: NA
clone size: NA
J gene: TRBJ2-7
V gene: TRBV5-8
CDR3 protein: CASSLGRDHEQYF
CDR3 DNA: TGTGCCAGCAGCTTGGGGCGGGACCACGAGCAGTACTTC

D gene: TRBD2
clone size: once
J gene: TRBJ2-6
V gene: TRBV27
CDR3 protein: CASRREGFSGANVLTF
CDR3 DNA: TGTGCCAGCAGAAGGGAGGGGTTTTCTGGGGCCAACGTCCTGACTTTC

D gene: NA
clone size: NA
J gene: TRBJ2-2
V gene: TRBV7-2
CDR3 protein: CASSLSVGELFF
CDR3 DNA: TGTGCCAGCAGCTTATCCGTCGGGGAGCTGTTTTTT

D gene: TRBD1
clone size: NA
J gene: TRBJ1-5
V gene: TRBV5-6
CDR3 protein: CASSGQGARPQHF
CDR3 DNA: TGTGCCAGCAGCGGTCAGGGGGCTCGGCCCCAGCATTTT

D gene: NA
clone size: NA
J gene: TRBJ1-5
V gene: TRBV30
CDR3 protein: CAWSVLSSNQPQHF
CDR3 DNA: TGTGCCTGGAGTGTACTTTCTAGCAATCAGCCCCAGCATTTT

D gene: TRBD1
clone size: NA
J gene: TRBJ1-4
V gene: TRBV30
CDR3 protein: CAWGTANEKLFF
CDR3 DNA: TGTGCCTGGGGGACAGCTAATGAAAAACTGTTTTTT

D gene: NA
clone size: NA
J gene: TRBJ1-5
V gene: TRBV27
CDR3 protein: CASRVGGASNQPQHF
CDR3 DNA: TGTGCCAGCCGTGTCGGAGGGGCGAGCAATCAGCCCCAGCATTTT

D gene: TRBD1
clone size: NA
J gene: TRBJ1-1
V gene: TRBV11-2
CDR3 protein: CASSLVGTDNTEAFF
CDR3 DNA: TGTGCCAGCAGCTTAGTCGGGACAGACAACACTGAAGCTTTCTTT

D gene: TRBD1
clone size: NA
J gene: TRBJ1-2
V gene: TRBV10-3
CDR3 protein: CAISEQTGDGYTF
CDR3 DNA: TGTGCCATCAGTGAGCAGACAGGGGATGGCTACACCTTC

D gene: TRBD1
clone size: NA
J gene: TRBJ1-1
V gene: TRBV7-6
CDR3 protein: CASSLDRGTEAFF
CDR3 DNA: TGTGCCAGCAGCTTAGACAGGGGGACTGAAGCTTTCTTT

D gene: TRBD1
clone size: NA
J gene: TRBJ2-5
V gene: TRBV4-1
CDR3 protein: CASSQGQGAPTKQETQYF
CDR3 DNA: TGCGCCAGCAGCCAAGGACAGGGAGCGCCTACTAAGCAAGAGACCCAGTACTTC

D gene: NA
clone size: NA
J gene: TRBJ2-5
V gene: TRBV4-1
CDR3 protein: CASSQGVRETQYF
CDR3 DNA: TGCGCCAGCAGCCAAGGGGTGAGGGAGACCCAGTACTTC

D gene: NA
clone size: NA
J gene: TRBJ1-5
V gene: TRBV27
CDR3 protein: CASSLEGLSNQPQHF
CDR3 DNA: TGTGCCAGCAGTTTAGAGGGCTTGAGCAATCAGCCCCAGCATTTT

D gene: NA
clone size: NA
J gene: TRBJ2-3
V gene: TRBV10-3
CDR3 protein: CAISARAGLRDTQYF
CDR3 DNA: TGTGCCATCAGTGCCCGGGCGGGTCTTCGGGATACGCAGTATTTT

D gene: NA
clone size: NA
J gene: TRBJ2-7
V gene: TRBV4-1
CDR3 protein: CASSQTGTAGNEQYF
CDR3 DNA: TGCGCCAGCAGCCAAACGGGGACTGCTGGCAACGAGCAGTACTTC

D gene: TRBD2
clone size: NA
J gene: TRBJ2-1
V gene: TRBV5-1
CDR3 protein: CASSSEAGLGGNEQFF
CDR3 DNA: TGCGCCAGCAGCTCCGAAGCTGGACTAGGCGGCAATGAGCAGTTCTTC

D gene: NA
clone size: NA
J gene: TRBJ1-4
V gene: TRBV30
CDR3 protein: CAWSVNRAIGEKLFF
CDR3 DNA: TGTGCCTGGAGTGTCAACAGGGCGATAGGGGAAAAACTGTTTTTT

D gene: NA
clone size: NA
J gene: TRBJ1-2
V gene: TRBV6-6
CDR3 protein: CASSLGEYGYTF
CDR3 DNA: TGTGCCAGCAGCCTCGGGGAATATGGCTACACCTTC